Detailed here is one T cell receptor (beta chain). Original processing methods: Estimated nucleated cell counts came from reference gene primer amplification. Repertoires were generated with immunoSEQ multiplex PCR, while TCRdb's copy carries only in-frame clones and drops some. From that table come the V and J calls and clone size; the DNA was used to work out D and trimming. Of about 230,000 clones detected, 75% to 90% appear once; the ten largest clones hold 2% to 3%. The data are from a study of blood T cell repertoires in COVID-19. About the research overall: Acute and convalescent COVID-19 samples came from the United States, Italy and Spain. T cells, B-cell-depleted T cells, or PBMCs provided the cDNA or gDNA that served as material.

Germline V gene data show CDR1 as MNHEY and CDR2 as SVGAGI. The CDR3 runs to 15 residues. V lost 0 bases and J lost 3; bases outside the gene matches: 1. The sequencing input was peripheral blood. The clonotype originates from a woman in her seventies with active or convalescent COVID-19. The rearrangement uses TRBV6-5 and TRBJ2-5, with 10 bases fitting TRBD2. This CDR3 reads CASSYSAGGEETQYF. The CDR3 DNA is TGTGCCAGCAGTTACTCAGCGGGGGGGGAAGAGACCCAGTACTTC.